These 21 T cell receptor beta chains share one sample of origin, sequenced in a study of tumor-infiltrating lymphocytes in primary liver carcinoma. Total RNA (approximately 450 ng) served as template for TCR beta cDNA synthesis primed by a constant-region primer. A slightly modified ARM-PCR protocol with three nested multiplex PCR rounds produced these TCR beta libraries. Researchers ran the first two PCR rounds for roughly 10 cycles each with TRBV1-TRBV30 forward primers and a C-beta reverse primer. MiXCR, applied by TCRdb to the multiplex PCR reads, yields one record per CDR3 protein. The table records about 300,000 distinct CDR3 sequences, more than 55% of them present only once. Extraction also yielded germline DNA, while blood RNA was obtained from unsorted whole blood. Sequencing input: peripheral blood. The origin of the receptors is a man aged 35 to 55 with primary liver carcinoma and hepatitis B virus infection.

In regard to this clonotype: This may come from a read error, since a much larger clone is one base off. The conserved phenylalanine or tryptophan normally closing the CDR3 is absent here, so this likely arose from a read error. This chain joins TRBV10-3 and TRBJ2-5; no firm D call. V was pared by 2 bases and J by 5 bases, with 6 bases between. This CDR3 region has 12 residues. Germline assignment: CDR1 ENHRY and CDR2 SYGVKD. The CDR3 DNA sequence: TGTGCCATCAGTGAGACGTCGGAGACCCAGTACATC. As protein: CAISETSETQYI.

Ten or more counts support this clonotype. This chain connects TRBV6-2 or TRBV6-3 to TRBJ1-5, with 10 bases that match TRBD1. The V gene end was trimmed by 5 bases and the J gene end by 4 bases; junction bases not matched to a gene: 2. The length of the CDR3 is 14 residues. Germline V gene sequence: CDR1 MNHEY, CDR2 SVGEGT. This CDR3 reads CASSRQGANQPQHF. The CDR3 DNA reads TGTGCCAGCAGTCGACAGGGGGCGAATCAGCCCCAGCATTTT.

To note about this clonotype: A much larger clone sits a single nucleotide away, making a read error possible. The chain couples TRBV6-1 to TRBJ2-6; the D gene is possibly TRBD1 (5 bases). CDR3 length equals 16 residues. Per germline, CDR1 MNHNS and CDR2 SASEGT. The CDR3 here is CASRSSISSGANVLAF. CDR3 in DNA: TGTGCCAGCAGGAGCTCTATTAGCTCTGGGGCCAACGTCCTGGCTTTC.

This clonotype was seen just once. At one end the junction does not follow the germline gene, possibly because of a read error. The J gene is TRBJ1-2, the V gene TRBV11-1; D not resolved. Germline CDR1 and CDR2: SGHAT and FQDESV (reference sequence). There are 14 residues in the CDR3. In nucleotides, the CDR3 is TGTGTCAGCAGCTTCACCACAGAGAATGATGGCTACACCTTC. As protein: CVSSFTTENDGYTF.

This clonotype showed up just a few times. One end of the junction varies from germline; a read error may be responsible. The chain carries TRBV10-2 and TRBJ2-3; D is unresolved. Looked up from germline, CDR1 is WSHSY and CDR2 is SAAADI. The CDR3 consists of 12 residues. CDR3 loop: CASTHSTDMQYF. The DNA of the CDR3 is TGCGCCAGCACACATAGCACGGATATGCAGTATTTT.

Points on this clonotype: The final CDR3 position lacks the conserved phenylalanine or tryptophan, pointing to a likely read error. The chain couples TRBV29-1 to TRBJ2-5; 10 nucleotides match TRBD2. CDR3 length: 15 residues. Germline V CDR1 and CDR2: SQVTM, ANQGSEA. This CDR3 reads CGVSLLAGRGGTQYL. CDR3 DNA sequence: TGCGGCGTTTCTTTACTAGCGGGAAGGGGAGGGACCCAGTACCTC.

The chain uses TRBV6-6 and TRBJ2-2, with D maybe TRBD1 (8 bases). The CDR3 sequence is 15 residues long. Trimming left V 8 bases short and J 1 base short, with 14 bases between. Germline V gene data show CDR1 as MNHNY and CDR2 as SVGAGI (reference sequence). Here the CDR3 reads CASATGGVNTGELFF. The CDR3 nucleotides are TGTGCCAGCGCTACAGGGGGGGTGAACACCGGGGAGCTGTTTTTT.

On this clonotype: A much larger clonotype is one base distant, so this may be a read error. The rearrangement uses TRBV6-5 and TRBJ2-1; tentative D call: TRBD1 (8 bases). Trimming stripped 5 bases from V and 8 bases from J, with 19 bases between. CDR3 size: 15 residues. Germline V gene data show CDR1 as MNHEY and CDR2 as SVGAGI. The CDR3 DNA follows: TGTGCCAGCAGTCACAGGGGGGGCCTTAGCGATGAGCAGTTCTTC. Translating gives CASSHRGGLSDEQFF.

The rearrangement links TRBV24-1 to TRBJ2-3; a weak D match, TRBD2 (6 bases). The length of the CDR3 is 14 residues. The germline V gene encodes CDR1 KGHDR and CDR2 SFDVKD. V gave up 5 bases and J gave up 3 bases, with 11 bases separating them. This CDR3 reads CATSVPGRTDTQYF. The CDR3 coding sequence is TGTGCCACCAGTGTCCCCGGGAGAACAGATACGCAGTATTTT.

The V gene is TRBV7-3, the J gene TRBJ2-7; 10 nucleotides agree with TRBD2. Trimming at V came to 5 bases and at J to 0 bases, leaving 4 bases not matched to a gene. The germline V gene has CDR1 SGHTA and CDR2 FQGTGA. The CDR3 runs 15 residues. The CDR3: CASSLLAGDSYEQYF. The CDR3 DNA is TGTGCCAGCAGCCTTCTAGCGGGAGACTCCTACGAGCAGTACTTC.

To note about this clonotype: This is likely a read error, given that the CDR3 carries no conserved phenylalanine or tryptophan at its end. The CDR3 DNA sequence: TGTGCCAGCAACCGACGACCCACCCGGGGAGTGCCGGAACTATACAATGAGCAGTTCCTC. Translated: CASNRRPTRGVPELYNEQFL. The rearrangement joins TRBV7-9 to TRBJ2-1, with D perhaps TRBD2 (5 bases). This CDR3 is built from 20 residues. V was shortened by 7 bases and J by 4 bases, with 32 bases between the two germline ends. Looked up from germline, CDR1 is SEHNR and CDR2 is FQNEAQ (reference sequence).

This chain links TRBV11-2 with TRBJ2-1; D uncertain. This CDR3 comprises 16 residues. CDR1 SGHAT and CDR2 FQNNGV come from the germline V gene. The V end lost 7 bases, the J end lost 1 base, and 17 bases lay between the germline ends. This chain's CDR3 is CASNSLRVMSYNEQFF. The CDR3 DNA sequence: TGTGCCAGCAACTCCCTCCGCGTGATGTCCTACAATGAGCAGTTCTTC.

The chain carries TRBV5-1 and TRBJ2-5, with D possibly matching TRBD2 (5 bases). Germline CDR1 is SGHRS and CDR2 is YFSETQ. V lost 1 base, J lost 4 bases, and 17 bases lay in between. This CDR3 region has 16 residues. The CDR3 reads CASSLSTGRTSETQYF. As DNA, the CDR3 is TGCGCCAGCAGCTTGTCCACTGGCCGGACTTCAGAGACCCAGTACTTC.

To note about this clonotype: A much larger clone is a single base away; this may be a read error. J is TRBJ1-1 and V is TRBV12-3 or TRBV12-4; perhaps TRBD1 as D (5 bases). CDR3 length: 16 amino acids. V was shortened by 5 bases and J by 4 bases, with 20 bases between the two germline ends. Here the CDR3 reads CASSPGPIPGATEAFF. CDR3 DNA: TGTGCCAGCAGTCCAGGGCCGATACCGGGAGCCACTGAAGCTTTCTTT.

This clonotype was recorded at least ten times. The chain has TRBV4-3 and TRBJ2-5, with D unresolved. The CDR3 length is 15 residues. V lost 0 bases and J 4 bases, leaving 12 bases between the germline ends. Looked up from germline, CDR1 is LGHNA and CDR2 is YSLEER. CDR3 bases: TGCGCCAGCAGCCAAGATCGCTGGGATCGAGAGACCCAGTACTTC. Amino acids: CASSQDRWDRETQYF.

There are many counts of this clonotype. The chain couples TRBV12-3 or TRBV12-4 to TRBJ1-2, with D unclear. V lost 5 bases, J lost 8 bases, and 9 bases lay in between. The CDR3 sequence is 11 residues long. CDR3 nucleotide sequence: TGTGCCAGCAGTATGGGTTCGGGCTACACCTTC. Protein sequence: CASSMGSGYTF.

In regard to this clonotype: This may be a read error: a much more frequent sequence differs by one nucleotide. The chain combines TRBV6-5 with TRBJ2-5, with D unclear. This CDR3 has 15 residues. From germline, CDR1 is MNHEY and CDR2 SVGAGI. The CDR3 bases are TGTGTCAGCAGTTACTCCCAGTTAAACCAAGAGACCCAGTACTTC. Its translation: CVSSYSQLNQETQYF.

As to this clonotype: The junction shows a germline mismatch at one end, possibly a read error. The CDR3: CDSSLRGDTEAFF. In DNA form, the CDR3 reads TGCGACAGCAGCTTAAGGGGAGACACTGAAGCTTTCTTT. V gene TRBV5-1 combines with J gene TRBJ1-1; D perhaps matches TRBD1 (5 bases). There are 13 residues in the CDR3. Germline CDR1 is SGHRS and CDR2 is YFSETQ. The full variable domain, completed using reference TRBV5-1 and TRBJ1-1, is KAGVTQTPRYLIKTRGQQVTLSCSPISGHRSVSWYQQTPGQGLQFLFEYFSETQRNKGNFPGRFSGRQFSNSRSEMNVSTLELGDSALYLCDSSLRGDTEAFFGQGTRLTVV.

This chain links TRBV7-2 with TRBJ1-5, with 7 bases aligning to TRBD1. Trimming cost V 7 bases and J 7 bases; bases outside gene matches: 7. Germline CDR1 is SGHTA and CDR2 is FQGNSA. This CDR3 contains 13 residues. CDR3 amino acids: CASTLQGGQPQHF. The CDR3 DNA reads TGTGCCAGCACCTTGCAGGGGGGGCAGCCCCAGCATTTT.

As to this clonotype: Because it lacks the conserved phenylalanine or tryptophan at the end, this CDR3 is likely a read error. The V gene is TRBV7-8, the J gene TRBJ2-5; tentatively, D is TRBD2 (6 bases). The J call may be mistaken, given a closer DNA end match to TRBJ2-7. The CDR3 has 15 amino acids. The germline gives CDR1 SGHVS, CDR2 FQNEAQ. The CDR3 loop reads CASNLERGFPYEQYL. The CDR3 region has the DNA TGTGCCAGCAACTTAGAACGGGGGTTTCCCTACGAGCAGTACCTC.

This clonotype was observed at least ten times. The V gene is TRBV5-4, the J gene TRBJ2-3; TRBD1 matches at 7 bases. V dropped 0 bases and J dropped 0; count of bases not matched to a gene: 1. From germline, CDR1 is SGHNT and CDR2 YYREEE (reference sequence). The CDR3 sequence is 15 residues long. The CDR3 here is CASSLATGSTDTQYF. The CDR3 bases are TGTGCCAGCAGCTTGGCGACAGGGAGCACAGATACGCAGTATTTT.